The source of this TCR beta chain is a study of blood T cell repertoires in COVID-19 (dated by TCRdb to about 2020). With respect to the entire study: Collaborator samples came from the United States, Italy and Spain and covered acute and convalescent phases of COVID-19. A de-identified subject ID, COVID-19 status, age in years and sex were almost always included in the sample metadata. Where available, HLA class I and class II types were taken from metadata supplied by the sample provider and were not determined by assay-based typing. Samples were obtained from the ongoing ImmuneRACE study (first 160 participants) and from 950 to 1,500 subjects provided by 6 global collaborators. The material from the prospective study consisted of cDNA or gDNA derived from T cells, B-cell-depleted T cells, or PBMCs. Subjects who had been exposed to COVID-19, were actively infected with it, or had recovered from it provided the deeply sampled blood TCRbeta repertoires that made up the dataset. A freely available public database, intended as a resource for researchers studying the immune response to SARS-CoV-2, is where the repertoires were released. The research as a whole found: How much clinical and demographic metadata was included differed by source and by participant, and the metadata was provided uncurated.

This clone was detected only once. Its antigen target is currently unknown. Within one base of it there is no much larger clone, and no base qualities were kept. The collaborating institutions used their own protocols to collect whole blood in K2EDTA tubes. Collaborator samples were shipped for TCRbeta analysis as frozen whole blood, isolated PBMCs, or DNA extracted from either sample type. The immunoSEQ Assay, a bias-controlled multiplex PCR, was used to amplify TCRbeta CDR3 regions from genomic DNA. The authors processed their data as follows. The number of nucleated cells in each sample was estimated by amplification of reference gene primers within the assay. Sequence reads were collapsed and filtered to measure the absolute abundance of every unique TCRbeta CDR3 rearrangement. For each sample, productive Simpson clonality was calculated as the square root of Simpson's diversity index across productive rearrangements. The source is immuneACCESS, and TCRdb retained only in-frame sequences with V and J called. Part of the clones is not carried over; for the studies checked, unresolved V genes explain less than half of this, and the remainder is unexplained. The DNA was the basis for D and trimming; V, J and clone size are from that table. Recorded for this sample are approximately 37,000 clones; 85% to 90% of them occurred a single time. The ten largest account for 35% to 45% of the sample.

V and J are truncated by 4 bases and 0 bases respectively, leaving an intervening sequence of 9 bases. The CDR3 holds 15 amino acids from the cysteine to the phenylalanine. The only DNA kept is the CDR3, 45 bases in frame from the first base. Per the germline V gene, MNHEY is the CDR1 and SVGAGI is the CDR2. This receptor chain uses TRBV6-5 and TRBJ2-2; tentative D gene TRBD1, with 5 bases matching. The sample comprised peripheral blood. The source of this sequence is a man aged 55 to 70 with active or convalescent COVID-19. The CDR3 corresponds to CASSSTATNTGELFF. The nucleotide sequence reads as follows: TGTGCCAGCAGTTCGACAGCTACGAACACCGGGGAGCTGTTTTTT.